This T cell receptor beta chain was recorded in a study of Graves' ophthalmopathy and Graves' hyperthyroidism. Study findings and constraints: The majority of expanded thyroid clonotypes above 0.001 frequency also occurred in blood.

A word on this clonotype: Its antigen is not known.

Patients were diagnosed from clinical symptoms, serum thyroxine, TRAb, thyroid ultrasound and orbital computed tomography. There are 16 residues in the CDR3. V trimming: 3 bases; J trimming: 6 bases; junction bases outside the gene matches: 11. Germline CDR1 DFQATT, CDR2 SNEGSKA (reference sequence). RNA served as the template for amplifying TCR beta CDR3 regions. RT-PCR was first run with HTBI primers, then multiplex PCR in a second round. Using its own MiXCR run on the multiplex PCR reads, TCRdb lists one record per CDR3 protein. The sample includes approximately 1.2 million distinct CDR3 sequences, 35% to 40% of them seen just once.

This receptor was identified in an adult man with Graves' hyperthyroidism. The sequenced sample consisted of peripheral blood or thyroid tissue (not recorded which). The chain couples TRBV20-1 to TRBJ1-6; 7 positions match TRBD1. CDR3 coding DNA: TGCAGTGCTAGTTTGGTCCCGGGACAGTTTAATTCACCCCTCCACTTT. The encoded protein is CSASLVPGQFNSPLHF.